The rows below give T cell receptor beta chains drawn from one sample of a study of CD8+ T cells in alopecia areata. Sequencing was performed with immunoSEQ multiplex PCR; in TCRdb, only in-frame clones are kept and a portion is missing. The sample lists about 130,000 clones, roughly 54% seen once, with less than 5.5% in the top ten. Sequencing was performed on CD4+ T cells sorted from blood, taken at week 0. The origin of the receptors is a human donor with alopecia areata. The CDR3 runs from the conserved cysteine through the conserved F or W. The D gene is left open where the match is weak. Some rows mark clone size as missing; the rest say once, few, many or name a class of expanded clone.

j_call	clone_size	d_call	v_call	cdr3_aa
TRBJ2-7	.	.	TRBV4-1	CASSPLTGSRPFKQYF
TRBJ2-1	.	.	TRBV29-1	CSVDTGHSYNEQFF
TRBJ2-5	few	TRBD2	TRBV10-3	CAISDPSGTSGSGSEVSETQYF
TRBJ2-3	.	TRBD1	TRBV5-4	CASSYKGASTDTQYF
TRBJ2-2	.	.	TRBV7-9	CASSFLPGELFF
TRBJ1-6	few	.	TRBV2	CATHRNSPLHF
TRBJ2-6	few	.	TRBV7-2	CASSSGGYSGANVLTF
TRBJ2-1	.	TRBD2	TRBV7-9	CASSLPLLAGVHNEQFF
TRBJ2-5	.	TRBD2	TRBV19	CASSANSGGAGETQYF
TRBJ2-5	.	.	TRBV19	CASSVQGASEETQYF
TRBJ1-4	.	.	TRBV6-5	CASSPPGHWEKLFF
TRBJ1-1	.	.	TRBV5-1	CASSLFSSETEAFF
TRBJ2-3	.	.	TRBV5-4	CASSFDVPGVTDTQYF
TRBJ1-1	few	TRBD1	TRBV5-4	CASSQGQGRTEAFF
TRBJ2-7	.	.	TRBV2	CASRTSASPEQYF
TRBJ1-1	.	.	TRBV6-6	CASSYATVAFF
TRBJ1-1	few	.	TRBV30	CAWSLNANTEAFF
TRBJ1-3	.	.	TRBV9	CASTPGPESGNTIYF
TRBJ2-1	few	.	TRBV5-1	CASSPEQGLDNEQFF
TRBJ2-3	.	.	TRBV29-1	CSVMYSTDTQYF
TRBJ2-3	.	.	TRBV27	CASSPRLFTDTQYF
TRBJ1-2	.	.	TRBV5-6	CASIMAGSRYGYTF
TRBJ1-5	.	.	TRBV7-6	CASSLMGSGQSNQPQHF
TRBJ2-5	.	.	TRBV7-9	CASSLAVGLGGSETQYF
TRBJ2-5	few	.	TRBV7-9	CASSLPQQETQYF
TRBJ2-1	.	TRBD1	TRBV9	CASSVGTGSYNEQFF
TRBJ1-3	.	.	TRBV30	CAGPFSGNTIYF
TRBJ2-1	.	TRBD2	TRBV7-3	CASSSRGGSHLRNEQFF
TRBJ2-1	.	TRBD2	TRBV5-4	CASSLALAGTPYNEQFF
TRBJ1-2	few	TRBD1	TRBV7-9	CASSVSGGSNYGYTF
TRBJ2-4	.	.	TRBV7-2	CASSPELYRAGGIQYF
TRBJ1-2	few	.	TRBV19	CASTPRNSGFAF
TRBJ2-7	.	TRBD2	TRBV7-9	CASSPGTSGSYEQYF